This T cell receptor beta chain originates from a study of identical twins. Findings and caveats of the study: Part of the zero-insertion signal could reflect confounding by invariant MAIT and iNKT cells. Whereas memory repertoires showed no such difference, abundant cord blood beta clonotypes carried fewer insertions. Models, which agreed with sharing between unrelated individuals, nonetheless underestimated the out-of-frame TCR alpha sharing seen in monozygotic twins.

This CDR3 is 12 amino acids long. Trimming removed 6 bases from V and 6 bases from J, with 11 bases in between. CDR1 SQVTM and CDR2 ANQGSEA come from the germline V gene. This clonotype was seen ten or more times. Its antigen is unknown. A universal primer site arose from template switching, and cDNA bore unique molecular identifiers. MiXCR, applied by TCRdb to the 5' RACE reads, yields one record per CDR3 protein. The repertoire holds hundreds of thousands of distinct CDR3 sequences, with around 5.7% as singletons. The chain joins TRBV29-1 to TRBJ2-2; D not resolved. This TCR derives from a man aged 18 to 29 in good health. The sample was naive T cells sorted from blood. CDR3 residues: CSVPSLSGELFF. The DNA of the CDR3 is TGCAGCGTCCCCAGCCTCTCCGGGGAGCTGTTTTTT.